The 26 T cell receptor beta chains presented below share a single source sample, sequenced in a study of CD8 T cells in ankylosing spondylitis. A single record per CDR3 protein comes from TCRdb applying MiXCR to the 5' RACE reads. The sample includes a few hundred thousand distinct CDR3 sequences, approximately 20% of them seen just once. Sample: blood, either unsorted or a sorted T cell fraction (not recorded which). The receptors originated from a male donor with ankylosing spondylitis or in good health (not recorded which).

The CDR3: CASRTNSPHWDTQYF. The CDR3 DNA reads TGTGCCAGCCGGACTAATAGTCCACATTGGGATACGCAGTATTTT. The chain carries TRBV28 and TRBJ2-3; D might be TRBD2 (6 bases). Looked up from germline, CDR1 is MDHEN and CDR2 is SYDVKM. The CDR3 is 15 residues long. V shed 8 bases and J shed 6 bases, with 21 bases lying between them.

The chain links TRBV15 to TRBJ2-7; 7 bases line up with TRBD1. Germline-derived CDR1 and CDR2 are LNHNV and YYDKDF (reference sequence). The CDR3 is 15 amino acids. V trimming: 5 bases; J trimming: 2 bases; junction bases outside the gene matches: 9. Written as DNA, the CDR3 is TGTGCCACCAGCGGAGCAGGGGGATCAACCTACGAGCAGTACTTC. Amino acid sequence: CATSGAGGSTYEQYF.

This clonotype was picked up many times. The junction differs from germline at one of its ends, possibly a read error. The chain couples TRBV29-1 to TRBJ2-1; 8 positions agree with TRBD1. From germline, CDR1 is SQVTM and CDR2 ANQGSEA. The CDR3 is 10 amino acids. Here the CDR3 DNA reads TGCAGCGTTGAGGACAGGGAGAGGGACTTC. Residues: CSVEDRERDF.

This clonotype has a handful of counts. V gene TRBV29-1 combines with J gene TRBJ2-1, with D perhaps matching TRBD2 (6 bases). Germline V gives CDR1 SQVTM, CDR2 ANQGSEA. Trimming stripped 7 bases from V and 1 base from J, with 8 bases between. There are 12 residues in the CDR3. The CDR3 region is CSARGSYNEQFF. In DNA, the CDR3 is TGCAGCGCTCGGGGGTCCTACAATGAGCAGTTCTTC.

The chain combines TRBV21-1 with TRBJ2-1; the table's D gene call, TRBD1, was not cross checked with the DNA. TRBV21-1 is annotated as a pseudogene. The CDR3 consists of 16 residues. CDR3 protein: CASSKAGQNAYNEQFF. The CDR3 DNA sequence: TGTGCCAGCAGCAAAGCAGGACAGAATGCGTACAATGAGCAGTTCTTC.

In its sample, this clonotype was seen a few times. The chain uses TRBV7-9 and TRBJ1-3; TRBD1 matches at 8 bases. The germline V gene encodes CDR1 SEHNR and CDR2 FQNEAQ (reference sequence). V was pared by 5 bases and J by 2 bases, with 5 bases of the junction left unmatched. The CDR3 covers 15 residues. CDR3 DNA: TGTGCCAGCAGCCCCAGCAGGGGGCCTGGAAACACCATATATTTT. This sequence encodes CASSPSRGPGNTIYF.

In this sample, this clonotype turned up many times. This chain joins TRBV29-1 and TRBJ2-5, with a possible D match to TRBD2 (6 bases). V lost 7 bases and J lost 1, with 13 bases in between. Germline V gene sequence: CDR1 SQVTM, CDR2 ANQGSEA. This CDR3 is 13 amino acids long. CDR3 loop: CSGSGPVQETQYF. Written as DNA, the CDR3 is TGCAGCGGTAGCGGACCCGTCCAAGAGACCCAGTACTTC.

V and J are TRBV3-1 and TRBJ2-1; D possibly corresponds to TRBD2 (6 bases). Germline CDR1 and CDR2: LGHDT and YNNKEL (reference sequence). CDR3 length: 15 residues. The V end lost 4 bases, the J end lost 7 bases, and 17 bases lay between the germline ends. CDR3 DNA sequence: TGTGCCAGCAGCCCAGGAGGGGACTTGGGGAATGAGCAGTTCTTC. Translating it yields CASSPGGDLGNEQFF.

In its sample, this clonotype was seen a few times. The rearrangement joins TRBV6-5 to TRBJ2-4; D is uncertain. The CDR3 is made up of 17 amino acids. Deletions cut 4 bases from V and 1 base from J, with 17 bases between. The V gene's germline CDR1 is MNHEY and CDR2 SVGAGI. The CDR3 nucleotides are TGTGCCAGCAGTTGGAAAACCTTAAGCACTGCCAAAAACATTCAGTACTTC. The encoded protein is CASSWKTLSTAKNIQYF.

This clonotype was observed a handful of times. This sequence joins TRBV11-2 and TRBJ1-3, with no clear D. V dropped 11 bases and J dropped 1 base, with 6 bases sitting between them. Looked up from germline, CDR1 is SGHAT and CDR2 is FQNNGV. The CDR3 loop spans 11 amino acids. CDR3 nucleotide sequence: TGTGCCGGCGGATCTGGAAACACCATATATTTT. This encodes CAGGSGNTIYF.

The chain carries TRBV20-1 and TRBJ1-1; 7 bases agree with TRBD1. Germline-derived CDR1 and CDR2 are DFQATT and SNEGSKA (reference sequence). The trim removed 3 bases at V and 2 bases at J, leaving 12 bases unmatched. The CDR3 consists of 16 residues. Here the CDR3 reads CSASTRGGPLNTEAFF. The CDR3 nucleotides read TGCAGTGCTAGTACCAGGGGGGGCCCCTTAAACACTGAAGCTTTCTTT.

The chain is built from TRBV5-5 and TRBJ2-1, with D perhaps assigned TRBD1 or TRBD2 (5 bases each). The V and J ends lost 4 bases and 1 base respectively, with 15 bases between them. CDR3 length: 16 amino acids. Germline CDR1 and CDR2: SGHKS and YYEKEE (reference sequence). This CDR3 reads CASSKTGTHSYNEQFF. CDR3 nucleotides: TGTGCCAGCAGCAAAACCGGGACCCATTCCTACAATGAGCAGTTCTTC.

The rearrangement uses TRBV20-1 and TRBJ2-7; D is possibly TRBD1 (5 bases). Per germline, CDR1 DFQATT and CDR2 SNEGSKA (reference sequence). The CDR3 contains 15 residues. Trimming left V 0 bases short and J 2 bases short, with 14 bases between. CDR3 in DNA: TGCAGTGCTAGAGACCCCTCCAGGGTGCCCTACGAGCAGTACTTC. The encoded protein is CSARDPSRVPYEQYF.

CDR3: CASSTRDRALLAGAGANVLTF. The CDR3 DNA reads as TGTGCCAGTAGTACTCGGGACAGGGCGCTTCTAGCGGGAGCTGGGGCCAACGTCCTGACTTTC. The rearrangement uses TRBV19 and TRBJ2-6; D is possibly TRBD2 (10 bases). Per the germline V gene, CDR1 is LNHDA and CDR2 is SQIVND (reference sequence). Trimming left V 4 bases short and J 2 bases short, with 27 bases between. The CDR3 loop spans 21 amino acids.

The V gene is TRBV12-3 or TRBV12-4, the J gene TRBJ2-7; D is possibly TRBD2 (6 bases). Trimming pared 0 bases from V and 4 bases from J, leaving 10 bases between. The CDR3 is made up of 14 amino acids. The CDR3: CASSLALGGYEQYF. The CDR3 nucleotides read TGTGCCAGCAGTTTAGCGCTGGGAGGATACGAGCAGTACTTC.

The genes are TRBV6-5 and TRBJ2-1; D is perhaps TRBD2 (6 bases). V lost 2 bases to trimming and J lost 8 bases, with 10 bases between them. The CDR3 totals 13 residues. Germline CDR1 MNHEY, CDR2 SVGAGI. The DNA for the CDR3 is TGTGCCAGCAGTTACACGGAGGGCGATGAGCAGTTCTTC. It yields the protein CASSYTEGDEQFF.

The chain employs TRBV11-1 and TRBJ2-2, with 7 bases lining up with TRBD1. The CDR3 spans 19 residues. V lost 4 bases to trimming and J lost 0 bases; unmatched junction nucleotides: 14. CDR1 and CDR2 from the germline V gene are SGHAT and FQDESV (reference sequence). CDR3 DNA: TGTGCCAGCAGCTCAGGGCCCGGGACAGTTTACGCGAACACCGGGGAGCTGTTTTTT. Its protein is CASSSGPGTVYANTGELFF.

The CDR3 region has the DNA TGTGCCAGCAGTTACGACACAGGCACTGAAGCTTTCTTT. Protein: CASSYDTGTEAFF. The rearrangement joins TRBV6-6 to TRBJ1-1; maybe TRBD1 (5 bases). This CDR3 contains 13 residues. The germline gives CDR1 MNHNY, CDR2 SVGAGI (reference sequence). V was shortened by 2 bases and J by 4 bases, with 8 bases between the two germline ends.

The rearrangement links TRBV21-1 to TRBJ1-5; the D call in the table, TRBD1, was not verified against the DNA. TRBV21-1 is given as a pseudogene. This CDR3 spans 18 amino acids. The CDR3 DNA reads as TGTGCCAGCAGCAGAGGACAGGGTGGGGGCCTTAGCAATCAGCCCCAGCATTTT. Protein product: CASSRGQGGGLSNQPQHF.

The rearrangement links TRBV10-3 to TRBJ2-1; 12 bases are shared with TRBD2. Trimming removed 3 bases from V and 8 bases from J; junction bases left unmatched: 5. The CDR3 length is 15 residues. The germline V gene encodes CDR1 ENHRY and CDR2 SYGVKD. The chain's CDR3 is CAISDPSGRADEQFF. The CDR3, as DNA: TGTGCCATCAGTGATCCTAGCGGGAGGGCCGATGAGCAGTTCTTC.

This clonotype has just a few counts. The genes are TRBV12-3 or TRBV12-4 and TRBJ2-5; D may correspond to TRBD1 or TRBD2 (5 bases each). V dropped 9 bases and J dropped 1 base, with 12 bases sitting between them. This CDR3 comprises 13 residues. The CDR3 DNA sequence: TGTGCCAGTGGGGGACGTCTCCAAGAGACCCAGTACTTC. It encodes CASGGRLQETQYF.

This clonotype was detected many times. The chain employs TRBV29-1 and TRBJ2-7; 8 positions agree with TRBD1. Germline V lookup: CDR1 SQVTM, CDR2 ANQGSEA. CDR3 length equals 11 residues. V gave up 4 bases and J gave up 6 bases; unmatched junction bases: 2. The CDR3: CSVGQGFEQYF. CDR3 sequence (DNA): TGCAGCGTTGGACAGGGGTTCGAGCAGTACTTC.

This clonotype was detected once. The genes are TRBV24-1 and TRBJ2-1; perhaps D is TRBD1 or TRBD2 (5 bases each). Germline V CDR1 and CDR2: KGHDR, SFDVKD. The CDR3 has 17 residues. Trimming cost V 4 bases and J 5 bases, with 20 bases left between them. This CDR3 reads CATSDIPGTSNNNEQFF. The CDR3 nucleotides are TGTGCCACCAGTGACATTCCCGGGACGAGTAATAACAATGAGCAGTTCTTC.

This clonotype was detected only a few times. The rearrangement joins TRBV28 to TRBJ2-7; D could derive from TRBD1 or TRBD2 (5 bases each). Germline lookup yields CDR1 MDHEN and CDR2 SYDVKM. V was clipped by 1 base and J by 0 bases, with 19 bases between them. CDR3 length equals 18 residues. This chain's CDR3 is CASSLLAPGARSSYEQYF. The CDR3 region has the DNA TGTGCCAGCAGTTTATTGGCCCCCGGGGCTAGGAGCTCCTACGAGCAGTACTTC.

The chain joins TRBV6-1 to TRBJ2-5; no firm D call. The CDR3 loop spans 14 amino acids. Trimming cost V 5 bases and J 4 bases, with 14 bases left between them. Germline assignment: CDR1 MNHNS and CDR2 SASEGT. The chain's CDR3 is CASSRVEVGETQYF. For the CDR3, the DNA is TGTGCCAGCAGTCGCGTCGAGGTTGGAGAGACCCAGTACTTC.

This clonotype was seen ten or more times. This chain joins TRBV7-2 and TRBJ2-3; D not resolved. The V and J ends lost 3 bases and 5 bases respectively, with 9 bases between them. Germline V CDR1 and CDR2: SGHTA, FQGNSA. The CDR3 runs 13 residues. The CDR3 protein is CASSFILGDTQYF. CDR3 coding DNA: TGTGCCAGCAGCTTCATCCTGGGAGATACGCAGTATTTT. Filled out from reference TRBV7-2 and TRBJ2-3, the complete variable domain reads GAGVSQSPSNKVTEKGKDVELRCDPISGHTALYWYRQSLGQGLEFLIYFQGNSAPDKSGLPSDRFSAERTGGSVSTLTIQRTQQEDSAVYLCASSFILGDTQYFGPGTRLTVL.